This TCR beta chain was observed in a study of long-term antiretroviral therapy in people with HIV. Notes on the study in general: Samples were collected from the mid-2000s to the late 2010s under possibly less effective ART regimens.

CDR3 size: 16 residues. V lost 5 bases to trimming and J lost 4 bases; unmatched junction nucleotides: 12. CDR1 and CDR2 from the germline V gene are MDHEN and SYDVKM. Treatment for every participant with HIV took place in the United States. The libraries were made with immunoSEQ v3.0 at survey level. Assay: immunoSEQ multiplex PCR; the TCRdb copy retains only in-frame clones and omits some. This table has approximately 27,000 clones, roughly 89% appearing once. As for this clone: Its target is not known.

The source material was unsorted PBMCs, sampled 1.8 years after starting antiretroviral therapy. The rearrangement links TRBV28 to TRBJ2-7; 9 bases match TRBD1. The clonotype was recovered from a woman younger than 30 with HIV. The CDR3 bases are TGTGCCAGCAGTACGACAGGGGGGGGTCTCGATTACGAGCAGTACTTC. This sequence encodes CASSTTGGGLDYEQYF.